The sequence of this T cell receptor (beta chain) was determined in a study of cytomegalovirus exposure and HLA in healthy donors. Across the whole study: Around 80 million unique TCR sequences came from HLA-typed donors in an early release.

A multiplex PCR was run with 60 Vbeta primers and 13 Jbeta primers. Profiling relied on immunoSEQ multiplex PCR, and the TCRdb table lists in-frame clones only, not all of them. This sample carries 180,000 or so clones, over 75% of them seen once, and the ten largest clones take about 9.3%. Trimming cost V 7 bases and J 6 bases; bases outside gene matches: 9. The length of the CDR3 is 14 residues. Germline CDR1 SEHNR, CDR2 FQNEAQ (reference sequence). The chain carries TRBV7-9 and TRBJ2-3; TRBD1 matches 8 bases. The sequenced sample consisted of PBMCs. The receptor was isolated from a man aged 18-30 years in good health and CMV-seropositive. CDR3 region: CASTLTGEVDTQYF. The CDR3 DNA follows: TGTGCCAGCACTTTGACAGGGGAGGTGGATACGCAGTATTTT.